This entry lists 2 T cell receptor beta chains sequenced from one sample in a study of OX40 agonist ivuxolimab in advanced cancers. Sequencing was performed with immunoSEQ multiplex PCR; in TCRdb, only in-frame clones are kept and a portion is missing. The data contain 45,000 to 50,000 clones, around 85% of them singletons. The input for sequencing was CD4+ or CD8+ T cells sorted from blood, taken in a trial of the OX40 agonist ivuxolimab. The receptor source for this set is an adult with an advanced solid tumor such as melanoma, head and neck, liver or kidney cancer.

Here the CDR3 DNA reads TGTGCCAGCAGCCCTACTAGTATCGGGACCGGGGAGCTGTTTTTT. It is translated as CASSPTSIGTGELFF. This chain uses TRBV7-3 with TRBJ2-2; D is possibly TRBD2 (5 bases). The CDR3 loop spans 15 amino acids. V was clipped by 5 bases and J by 5 bases, with 15 bases between them. Germline CDR1 reads SGHTA; CDR2 reads FQGTGA.

This chain links TRBV28 with TRBJ1-2; TRBD1 aligns across 8 bases. The germline CDR1 and CDR2 sequences are MDHEN and SYDVKM. The CDR3 runs 17 residues. After removal of 5 bases from V and 1 base from J, the junction contained 12 bases not matched to a gene. The CDR3 DNA reads as TGTGCCAGCAGTCCGGGGACAGGAAACTACTATAACTATGGCTACACCTTC. Amino acid sequence: CASSPGTGNYYNYGYTF.